This is a list of T cell receptor beta chains from one sample in a study of vaccination and CD4 T cells after COVID-19. These receptors' targets are unknown. TCRdb reprocessed the PCR reads via MiXCR and lists one record per CDR3 protein. The table records several thousand distinct CDR3 sequences, 16% of them present only once. Source material: CD4+ T cells from blood, cultured in vitro. The receptors here all came from a human donor who had recovered from COVID-19. Each CDR3 is given with its conserved first and last residue. D genes are given only for firm matches. Size values are once, few and many counts, or a class for expanded clones, and some rows have none.

D gene	V gene	J gene	clone size	CDR3 protein	CDR3 DNA
NA	TRBV27	TRBJ1-5	large	CASSSKGLNQPQHF	TGTGCCAGCAGTTCAAAAGGGCTCAATCAGCCCCAGCATTTT
NA	TRBV19	TRBJ1-5	medium-sized	CASTLGVYASSNQPQHF	TGTGCCAGTACCCTTGGGGTTTACGCTTCAAGCAATCAGCCCCAGCATTTT
NA	TRBV20-1	TRBJ1-3	few	CSATGVGNTIYF	TGCAGTGCTACAGGGGTTGGAAACACCATATATTTT
NA	TRBV5-1	TRBJ2-3	NA	CASSLGGGTDTQYF	TGCGCCAGCAGCTTAGGGGGGGGCACAGATACGCAGTATTTT
NA	TRBV2	TRBJ2-1	large	CASRNRVYNEQFF	TGTGCCAGCCGAAACAGGGTCTACAATGAGCAGTTCTTC
TRBD2	TRBV20-1	TRBJ2-7	NA	CSAGPIRGEPYEQYF	TGCAGTGCTGGACCTATACGGGGGGAGCCCTACGAGCAGTACTTC
NA	TRBV10-1	TRBJ2-3	medium-sized	CASSEGEWTDTQYF	TGCGCCAGCAGTGAGGGGGAGTGGACAGATACGCAGTATTTT
NA	TRBV5-4	TRBJ1-2	few	CASSLDPRDYGYTF	TGTGCCAGCAGCTTGGACCCCAGGGACTATGGCTACACCTTC
NA	TRBV6-1	TRBJ1-1	NA	CASSELAPTVGVEAFF	TGTGCCAGCAGTGAACTTGCCCCTACCGTTGGGGTGGAAGCTTTCTTT
TRBD1	TRBV7-2	TRBJ1-2	NA	CASSPRVDRGGYTF	TGTGCCAGCAGCCCTAGGGTGGACAGGGGTGGCTACACCTTC
NA	TRBV28	TRBJ1-3	NA	CASRVDSSGNTIYF	TGTGCCAGCAGAGTGGACAGCTCTGGAAACACCATATATTTT
NA	TRBV21-1	TRBJ2-7	medium-sized	CASRPTGNEQYF	TGTGCCAGCAGGCCTACAGGGAACGAGCAGTACTTC
TRBD1	TRBV18	TRBJ1-2	NA	CASSTTGQGYGYTF	TGTGCCAGCTCAACAACGGGACAGGGCTATGGCTACACCTTC
NA	TRBV6-1	TRBJ1-1	NA	CASNPRRGTEAFF	TGTGCCAGCAACCCAAGGCGGGGCACTGAAGCTTTCTTT
NA	TRBV30	TRBJ1-2	few	CAWSVRTTYGYTF	TGTGCCTGGAGTGTTAGAACAACATATGGCTACACCTTC
NA	TRBV11-2	TRBJ2-2	NA	CASSPHYKGGRTGELFF	TGTGCCAGCAGCCCCCATTACAAGGGGGGGCGAACCGGGGAGCTGTTTTTT
NA	TRBV2	TRBJ1-5	medium-sized	CASSEAGRQPQHF	TGTGCCAGCAGTGAAGCGGGTCGTCAGCCCCAGCATTTT
NA	TRBV6-1	TRBJ2-3	NA	CASSRRDGRADTQYF	TGTGCCAGCAGTCGGCGGGACGGCCGGGCAGATACGCAGTATTTT
NA	TRBV19	TRBJ1-2	large	CASSSGGYYNYGYTF	TGTGCCAGCAGCAGTGGTGGATACTATAACTATGGCTACACCTTC
TRBD2	TRBV2	TRBJ2-4	NA	CASRGTSGAENIQYF	TGTGCCAGCAGGGGGACTAGCGGGGCGGAAAACATTCAGTACTTC
NA	TRBV12-3/TRBV12-4	TRBJ2-7	few	CASSPGRSYEQYF	TGTGCCAGCAGTCCCGGGAGATCCTACGAGCAGTACTTC
NA	TRBV12-3/TRBV12-4	TRBJ1-1	NA	CASTSLLAGGAEAFF	TGTGCCAGCACTTCGCTGTTGGCCGGCGGGGCTGAAGCTTTCTTT
NA	TRBV3-1	TRBJ1-5	NA	CASSQGGSNQPQHF	TGTGCCAGCAGCCAAGGGGGTAGCAATCAGCCCCAGCATTTT
NA	TRBV7-9	TRBJ2-5	few	CASSSVETQYF	TGTGCCAGCAGTTCAGTAGAGACCCAGTACTTC
NA	TRBV5-6	TRBJ1-1	NA	CASSFARKNTEAFF	TGTGCCAGCAGCTTCGCACGGAAGAACACTGAAGCTTTCTTT
NA	TRBV9	TRBJ2-3	NA	CASSVGQRFPDTQYF	TGTGCCAGCAGCGTAGGACAAAGGTTCCCAGATACGCAGTATTTT
NA	TRBV20-1	TRBJ2-3	few	CSARVRGPTDTQYF	TGCAGTGCTAGAGTACGGGGGCCCACAGATACGCAGTATTTT
TRBD1	TRBV5-4	TRBJ1-1	NA	CASSLLRDRVTEAFF	TGTGCCAGCAGCTTGCTGCGGGACAGGGTCACTGAAGCTTTCTTT
NA	TRBV2	TRBJ2-7	once	CTSSLKSEQYF	TGTACCAGCAGTTTAAAATCCGAGCAGTACTTC
NA	TRBV7-9	TRBJ2-7	medium-sized	CASSWDLRGDYEQYF	TGTGCCAGCAGCTGGGACCTACGAGGGGACTACGAGCAGTACTTC
TRBD1	TRBV6-2/TRBV6-3	TRBJ2-7	few	CASSLTGPPYEQYF	TGTGCCAGCAGCCTGACAGGGCCTCCCTACGAGCAGTACTTC
TRBD2	TRBV3-1	TRBJ2-7	medium-sized	CASSQGAGSYEQYF	TGTGCCAGCAGCCAAGGAGCGGGGTCCTACGAGCAGTACTTC
TRBD2	TRBV30	TRBJ2-3	few	CAWIVRGGGDTQYF	TGTGCCTGGATAGTTCGGGGGGGGGGAGATACGCAGTATTTT
TRBD1	TRBV2	TRBJ2-5	few	CASRDPGQGRQETQYF	TGTGCCAGCAGGGATCCGGGACAGGGGAGGCAAGAGACCCAGTACTTC
TRBD2	TRBV20-1	TRBJ2-3	medium-sized	CSAKKSGLAADTQYF	TGCAGTGCCAAAAAGTCGGGACTAGCGGCAGATACGCAGTATTTT
TRBD2	TRBV4-2	TRBJ2-2	NA	CASSGTPSGATINTGELFF	TGTGCCAGCAGCGGCACGCCTAGCGGGGCGACTATAAACACCGGGGAGCTGTTTTTT
NA	TRBV12-3/TRBV12-4	TRBJ1-1	few	CASSLLLNTEAFF	TGTGCCAGCAGTTTGTTATTGAACACTGAAGCTTTCTTT
TRBD1	TRBV14	TRBJ2-1	NA	CASSPGTANNEQFF	TGTGCCAGCAGCCCCGGGACAGCGAACAATGAGCAGTTCTTC
NA	TRBV18	TRBJ2-3	NA	CASSRTWTSMGTDTQYF	TGTGCCAGCTCACGGACTTGGACAAGCATGGGTACAGATACGCAGTATTTT
NA	TRBV27	TRBJ2-7	NA	CASSLSSGTVLYEQYF	TGTGCCAGCAGTCTCTCCTCCGGGACTGTACTCTACGAGCAGTACTTC
NA	TRBV12-3/TRBV12-4	TRBJ2-7	medium-sized	CASSAGRVYEQYF	TGTGCCAGCAGTGCGGGACGGGTCTACGAGCAGTACTTC
TRBD1	TRBV6-1	TRBJ1-3	large	CASRSGQTGNTIYF	TGTGCCAGCAGATCGGGACAGACTGGAAACACCATATATTTT
TRBD2	TRBV10-3	TRBJ2-1	NA	CAISERGLAGNEQFF	TGTGCCATCAGTGAGAGGGGACTAGCAGGGAATGAGCAGTTCTTC
TRBD2	TRBV19	TRBJ2-7	medium-sized	CASSVAGSLYEQYF	TGTGCCAGTAGCGTAGCGGGGTCGCTCTACGAGCAGTACTTC
TRBD1	TRBV6-1	TRBJ2-1	NA	CASSENGGQGPFF	TGTGCCAGCAGTGAAAACGGAGGACAGGGGCCGTTCTTC
NA	TRBV12-3/TRBV12-4	TRBJ1-1	medium-sized	CASQRLLNTEAFF	TGTGCCAGCCAGAGACTCCTGAACACTGAAGCTTTCTTT